This entry lists 22 T cell receptor beta chains sequenced from one sample in a study of a mutant IDH1 vaccine in newly diagnosed glioma. The protocol was immunoSEQ multiplex PCR, while the TCRdb copy is restricted to in-frame clones and leaves out a portion. The sample consists of approximately 26,000 clones, more than 60% of them appearing once. As to time point: week 5, during vaccination. Doses consisted of 300 ug of mutant IDH1 20-mer peptide each, paired with topical imiquimod. Their antigen targets remain unknown. The sample consisted of PBMCs, taken from a glioma patient whose treatment included an IDH1 peptide vaccine. The source of these receptors is a man aged 35 to 55 with glioma. Some clones in this sample may be carry-over from other donors' samples.

The V call is TRBV10-3, the J call TRBJ2-6, with D perhaps matching TRBD1 (6 bases). This CDR3 spans 17 amino acids. Trimming left V 2 bases short and J 0 bases short, with 11 bases between. CDR1 ENHRY and CDR2 SYGVKD come from the germline V gene. CDR3 sequence: CAISETTGPSGANVLTF. CDR3 DNA sequence: TGTGCCATCAGTGAGACCACAGGGCCCTCTGGGGCCAACGTCCTGACTTTC.

This clone was seen more than once but under ten times. V and J are TRBV6-6 and TRBJ1-2; TRBD1 matches at 7 bases. The CDR3 loop spans 15 amino acids. The V segment lost 10 bases and the J segment 6 bases; nucleotides outside the gene matches: 17. Germline CDR1 reads MNHNY; CDR2 reads SVGAGI (reference sequence). The CDR3 loop is CANSGRATGVDGYTF. The CDR3 DNA sequence: TGTGCCAACAGCGGACGGGCTACAGGGGTGGATGGCTACACCTTC.

This clone was found once. The gene calls are TRBV7-9 and TRBJ2-3, with D unresolved. The V and J ends lost 2 bases and 3 bases respectively, with 0 bases between them. Germline lookup yields CDR1 SEHNR and CDR2 FQNEAQ (reference sequence). The CDR3 runs to 11 residues. CDR3 loop: CASSLTDTQYF. The CDR3 DNA is TGTGCCAGCAGCTTAACAGATACGCAGTATTTT.

This rearrangement joins TRBV14 to TRBJ1-2; D is undetermined. The CDR3 sequence is 13 residues long. Germline lookup yields CDR1 SGHDN and CDR2 FVKESK. Trimming left V 1 base short and J 4 bases short, with 7 bases between. The CDR3: CASSQGLRYGYTF. Written as DNA, the CDR3 is TGTGCCAGCAGCCAAGGGTTGCGCTATGGCTACACCTTC.

The rearrangement joins TRBV7-9 to TRBJ2-5; possibly TRBD1 for D (5 bases). Deletions cut 5 bases from V and 2 bases from J, with 15 bases between. Germline-derived CDR1 and CDR2 are SEHNR and FQNEAQ (reference sequence). The CDR3 length is 15 residues. The CDR3 sequence: CASSPERDRQETQYF. The DNA for the CDR3 is TGTGCCAGCAGCCCTGAGCGAGACAGACAAGAGACCCAGTACTTC.

V usage is TRBV5-1 and J usage is TRBJ1-4; D remains unclear. The CDR3 length is 16 residues. Trimming cost V 0 bases and J 7 bases, with 16 bases left between them. Germline-derived CDR1 and CDR2 are SGHRS and YFSETQ. The CDR3 reads CASSLGIGSGGEKLFF. The CDR3 bases are TGCGCCAGCAGCTTGGGGATTGGGAGTGGAGGTGAAAAACTGTTTTTT.

This chain connects TRBV7-2 to TRBJ1-6; 7 bases fit TRBD1. V shed 1 base and J 13 bases; nucleotides not matched to a gene: 13. CDR3 size: 16 residues. The germline CDR1 and CDR2 sequences are SGHTA and FQGNSA. The CDR3, as DNA: TGTGCCAGCAGCTTAGGACCCCCGGGACAGACTTTTCCCCTCCACTTT. This sequence encodes CASSLGPPGQTFPLHF. Looking up the rest from reference TRBV7-2 and TRBJ1-6 gives the full variable domain: GAGVSQSPSNKVTEKGKDVELRCDPISGHTALYWYRQSLGQGLEFLIYFQGNSAPDKSGLPSDRFSAERTGGSVSTLTIQRTQQEDSAVYLCASSLGPPGQTFPLHFGNGTRLTVT.

This clone was seen more than once but under ten times. The CDR3 here is CAWSGAVVNTEAFF. The DNA of the CDR3 is TGTGCCTGGAGCGGAGCCGTAGTCAACACTGAAGCTTTCTTT. The chain links TRBV30 to TRBJ1-1; D is undetermined. Between the trimmed V and J ends, which lost 3 bases and 2 bases, there was a span of 13 bases. CDR3 length: 14 residues. The germline V gene has CDR1 GTSNPN and CDR2 SVGIG (reference sequence).

The chain carries TRBV7-8 and TRBJ1-1; D gene uncertain. This CDR3 is 14 amino acids long. V lost 6 bases and J lost 1, with 12 bases in between. CDR1 and CDR2 from the germline V gene are SGHVS and FQNEAQ. The CDR3 region has the DNA TGTGCCAGCAGTTCCGGTGAGGGGAACACTGAAGCTTTCTTT. As protein: CASSSGEGNTEAFF. Complete variable domain (other parts from reference TRBV7-8 and TRBJ1-1): GAGVSQSPRYKVAKRGQDVALRCDPISGHVSLFWYQQALGQGPEFLTYFQNEAQLDKSGLPSDRFFAERPEGSVSTLKIQRTQQEDSAVYLCASSSGEGNTEAFFGQGTRLTVV.

In its sample, this clone was seen a few times. This rearrangement joins TRBV29-1 to TRBJ2-3, with 9 bases fitting TRBD1. Germline lookup yields CDR1 SQVTM and CDR2 ANQGSEA. V dropped 6 bases and J dropped 3; count of bases not matched to a gene: 22. The CDR3 loop spans 19 amino acids. CDR3 in DNA: TGCAGCGTATCACCTACCGCCCGGGACAGGGAGGTGGATACAGATACGCAGTATTTT. Amino acids: CSVSPTARDREVDTDTQYF.

This chain uses TRBV14 with TRBJ1-4; no clear D gene. Germline-derived CDR1 and CDR2 are SGHDN and FVKESK. The CDR3 has 13 amino acids. With 3 bases removed from V and 7 bases from J, the gap between germline ends came to 9 bases. In DNA, the CDR3 is TGTGCCAGCAGCCAGGGCTTCGGTGAAAAACTGTTTTTT. This encodes CASSQGFGEKLFF.

The chain couples TRBV2 to TRBJ1-1; D perhaps matches TRBD1 (6 bases). CDR1 SNHLY and CDR2 FYNNEI come from the germline V gene. Trimming pared 4 bases from V and 4 bases from J, leaving 10 bases between. This CDR3 region has 13 residues. This chain's CDR3 is CASSAGEGTEAFF. CDR3 in DNA: TGTGCCAGCAGTGCAGGGGAAGGCACTGAAGCTTTCTTT.

This clone showed up just a few times. This rearrangement joins TRBV6-5 to TRBJ1-2; no firm D call. The CDR3 totals 12 residues. Germline V CDR1 and CDR2: MNHEY, SVGAGI. V was trimmed by 8 bases and J by 0 bases, leaving 7 bases between them. The CDR3 region has the DNA TGTGCCAGCGGGAGTCCTAACTATGGCTACACCTTC. This gives the protein CASGSPNYGYTF.

V is TRBV6-1 and J is TRBJ1-5, with TRBD1 matching 7 bases. Germline V gene sequence: CDR1 MNHNS, CDR2 SASEGT. The CDR3 has 15 residues. Trimming took 8 bases from V and 5 from J; bases not matched to a gene: 12. CDR3 in DNA: TGTGCCAGCCGAGGGGGCAGGGCCTTAGATCAGCCCCAGCATTTT. Its protein is CASRGGRALDQPQHF.

In this sample, this clone turned up a few times. The CDR3 is CASSLESGGQAYEQYF. The CDR3 DNA reads as TGTGCCAGCAGCTTAGAGTCTGGGGGACAGGCCTACGAGCAGTACTTC. The chain links TRBV7-6 to TRBJ2-7; 8 bases agree with TRBD1. The CDR3 contains 16 residues. V shed 1 base and J 2 bases; nucleotides not matched to a gene: 7. Per the germline V gene, CDR1 is SGHVS and CDR2 is FNYEAQ.

Only a few counts were recorded for this clone. V and J are TRBV7-9 and TRBJ1-2; D ambiguous. V lost 3 bases and J lost 7, with 15 bases in between. This CDR3 has 14 residues. The germline V gene encodes CDR1 SEHNR and CDR2 FQNEAQ (reference sequence). As DNA, the CDR3 is TGTGCCAGCAGCTTGGGCGGGCTGCTATTTGGCTACACCTTC. This translates into CASSLGGLLFGYTF. Variable domain in full (rest from reference TRBV7-9 and TRBJ1-2): DTGVSQNPRHKITKRGQNVTFRCDPISEHNRLYWYRQTLGQGPEFLTYFQNEAQLEKSRLLSDRFSAERPKGSFSTLEIQRTEQGDSAMYLCASSLGGLLFGYTFGSGTRLTVV.

The chain joins TRBV2 to TRBJ1-5; D is uncertain. CDR3 length: 14 amino acids. The V end lost 6 bases, the J end lost 2 bases, and 11 bases lay between the germline ends. CDR1 is SNHLY and CDR2 is FYNNEI in the germline V gene. CDR3 region: CASRGSPGNQPQHF. In DNA, the CDR3 is TGTGCCAGCAGGGGATCCCCGGGCAATCAGCCCCAGCATTTT.

The chain combines TRBV7-2 with TRBJ2-2; maybe TRBD2 (6 bases). This CDR3 has 15 amino acids. The germline V gene encodes CDR1 SGHTA and CDR2 FQGNSA. V lost 5 bases and J 0 bases, leaving 10 bases between the germline ends. CDR3 nucleotide sequence: TGTGCCAGCAGCCTTGGAGGGTCGAACACCGGGGAGCTGTTTTTT. Translated, it gives CASSLGGSNTGELFF.

This chain uses TRBV27 with TRBJ1-1; D is undetermined. Germline V lookup: CDR1 MNHEY, CDR2 SMNVEV (reference sequence). Trimming removed 6 bases from V and 3 bases from J, with 11 bases in between. CDR3 length equals 13 residues. This CDR3 reads CASRLGGYTEAFF. The CDR3 nucleotides are TGTGCCAGCAGATTAGGTGGATACACTGAAGCTTTCTTT.

The count of this clone is one. CDR3 amino acids: CASSLIFKGSGNTIYF. CDR3 DNA sequence: TGTGCCAGCAGTTTAATATTCAAGGGCTCTGGAAACACCATATATTTT. The chain has TRBV6-5 and TRBJ1-3; the D is unclear. In germline, CDR1 is MNHEY, CDR2 SVGAGI. The V end lost 4 bases, the J end lost 0 bases, and 13 bases lay between the germline ends. The CDR3 has 16 amino acids.

V usage is TRBV4-1 and J usage is TRBJ2-7, with TRBD2 as a possible D gene (6 bases). Trimming took 2 bases from V and 0 from J, leaving 14 bases between them. The CDR3 extends over 16 amino acids. Germline V gene lookup returns CDR1 MGHRA and CDR2 YSYEKL. CDR3: CASSQSGPRSSYEQYF. The CDR3 DNA reads as TGCGCCAGCAGCCAAAGCGGGCCTCGAAGCTCCTACGAGCAGTACTTC.

The V call is TRBV27, the J call TRBJ1-6; D gene uncertain. This CDR3 region has 14 residues. The germline V gene has CDR1 MNHEY and CDR2 SMNVEV (reference sequence). Trimming cost V 5 bases and J 5 bases, with 10 bases left between them. DNA for the CDR3: TGTGCCAGCAGTAGGAGTCGCAATAATTCACCCCTCCACTTT. It codes for CASSRSRNNSPLHF.